This entry lists 17 T cell receptor beta chains sequenced from one sample in a study of T cell responses to AZD1222 COVID-19 vaccine. Measured with immunoSEQ multiplex PCR; TCRdb has only the in-frame clones, and not every one. Of 95,000 to 100,000 clones in the sample, more than 75% were seen once. The material sequenced was peripheral blood, taken 28 days after the second AZD1222 dose. The receptors here all came from an adult who received the AZD1222 COVID-19 vaccine.

The chain carries TRBV23-1 and TRBJ2-2; 15 nucleotides align to TRBD2. TRBV23-1 is identified as an open reading frame with a role that is uncertain. CDR3 length: 19 residues. Trimming removed 2 bases from V and 6 bases from J; junction bases left unmatched: 10. The CDR3 bases are TGCGCCAGCAGTCAACGGACTAGCGGGGGGGCCCGAGGTCCCGGGGAGCTGTTTTTT. Encoded protein: CASSQRTSGGARGPGELFF.

V and J are TRBV19 and TRBJ1-1; 8 bases agree with TRBD1. The length of the CDR3 is 16 residues. V lost 5 bases and J lost 1; bases outside the gene matches: 9. CDR1 and CDR2 from the germline V gene are LNHDA and SQIVND (reference sequence). This chain's CDR3 is CASSFIGTGTNTEAFF. The CDR3 nucleotides read TGTGCCAGTAGTTTTATTGGGACAGGCACGAACACTGAAGCTTTCTTT. Combining the CDR3 with reference TRBV19 and TRBJ1-1 gives the whole variable domain DGGITQSPKYLFRKEGQNVTLSCEQNLNHDAMYWYRQDPGQGLRLIYYSQIVNDFQKGDIAEGYSVSREKKESFPLTVTSAQKNPTAFYLCASSFIGTGTNTEAFFGQGTRLTVV.

The chain combines TRBV28 with TRBJ2-7; 9 bases align to TRBD1. Per germline, CDR1 MDHEN and CDR2 SYDVKM. V gave up 3 bases and J gave up 5 bases; unmatched junction bases: 11. The CDR3 is 16 amino acids. Here the CDR3 DNA reads TGTGCCAGCAGTTTCGTTATACAGGGGGCATCTGACGAGCAGTACTTC. Amino acids: CASSFVIQGASDEQYF.

The V and J genes are TRBV28 and TRBJ2-7; D may be TRBD1 (6 bases). The germline V gene has CDR1 MDHEN and CDR2 SYDVKM. The CDR3 runs 13 residues. Trimming took off 6 bases at V and 4 bases at J, with 13 bases between the two ends. CDR3 sequence reads: CASRYRVNYEQYF. The DNA for the CDR3 is TGTGCCAGCAGATACAGGGTCAATTACGAGCAGTACTTC.

The chain is built from TRBV6-2 or TRBV6-3 and TRBJ1-1; D gene uncertain. The V end lost 4 bases, the J end lost 0 bases, and 12 bases lay between the germline ends. Germline V gene sequence: CDR1 MNHEY, CDR2 SVGEGT. The CDR3 loop spans 15 amino acids. The DNA of the CDR3 is TGTGCCAGCAGTTGGTTACCTCTCATGAACACTGAAGCTTTCTTT. Residues: CASSWLPLMNTEAFF.

This clone was seen a single time. The chain couples TRBV10-3 to TRBJ2-4; 12 bases match TRBD2. The CDR3 is made up of 20 amino acids. Germline loops: CDR1 ENHRY, CDR2 SYGVKD. Trimming cost V 3 bases and J 0 bases; bases outside gene matches: 12. In DNA form, the CDR3 reads TGTGCCATCAGTGACCGACTAGCGGGGGACCCCGCAATAGCCAAAAACATTCAGTACTTC. Its protein product is CAISDRLAGDPAIAKNIQYF.

The gene calls are TRBV7-2 and TRBJ1-3, with D unclear. The CDR3 sequence is 15 residues long. V was trimmed by 5 bases and J by 0 bases, leaving 11 bases between them. CDR1 SGHTA and CDR2 FQGNSA come from the germline V gene. The CDR3 here is CASSLGTDSGNTIYF. CDR3 nucleotide sequence: TGTGCCAGCAGCCTAGGCACAGACTCTGGAAACACCATATATTTT.

J is TRBJ2-7 and V is TRBV28; the match to TRBD1 covers 9 bases. The V gene end was trimmed by 7 bases and the J gene end by 2 bases; junction bases not matched to a gene: 3. The length of the CDR3 is 13 residues. Germline lookup yields CDR1 MDHEN and CDR2 SYDVKM. In DNA, the CDR3 is TGTGCCAGCAAGGACAGGGGAACCTACGAGCAGTACTTC. This codes for CASKDRGTYEQYF. Together with reference TRBV28 and TRBJ2-7, the CDR3 gives the full variable domain: DVKVTQSSRYLVKRTGEKVFLECVQDMDHENMFWYRQDPGLGLRLIYFSYDVKMKEKGDIPEGYSVSREKKERFSLILESASTNQTSMYLCASKDRGTYEQYFGPGTRLTVT.

The V call is TRBV3-1 (or the pseudogene TRBV3-2), the J call TRBJ1-1; D is unclear. CDR1 is LGHDT, CDR2 YNNKEL, per germline (reference sequence). Trimming stripped 3 bases from V and 3 bases from J, with 5 bases between. The CDR3 has 12 amino acids. CDR3 amino acids: CASSHGDTEAFF. The CDR3 DNA sequence: TGTGCCAGCAGCCATGGTGACACTGAAGCTTTCTTT.

J is TRBJ1-1 and V is TRBV27, with D maybe TRBD1 (5 bases). Germline values: CDR1 MNHEY, CDR2 SMNVEV (reference sequence). V dropped 0 bases and J dropped 8 bases, with 10 bases sitting between them. This CDR3 contains 13 residues. This CDR3 reads CASSLSLGGEAFF. The CDR3 DNA reads as TGTGCCAGCAGTTTATCCCTGGGGGGAGAAGCTTTCTTT.

The CDR3, as DNA: TGTGCCAGCAGCTTGGACAGGGGGCATGGCTACACCTTC. Its protein is CASSLDRGHGYTF. This chain connects TRBV5-6 to TRBJ1-2; the match to TRBD1 covers 9 bases. In germline, CDR1 is SGHDT, CDR2 YYEEEE. The junction had 0 bases not matched to a gene; V was cut back by 0 bases and J by 6 bases. The CDR3 contains 13 residues. Together with reference TRBV5-6 and TRBJ1-2, the CDR3 gives the full variable domain: DAGVTQSPTHLIKTRGQQVTLRCSPKSGHDTVSWYQQALGQGPQFIFQYYEEEERQRGNFPDRFSGHQFPNYSSELNVNALLLGDSALYLCASSLDRGHGYTFGSGTRLTVV.

In nucleotides, the CDR3 is TGTGCCAGCAGTTTAGGACAGGGATGGGCTGAAGCTTTCTTT. Translation gives CASSLGQGWAEAFF. This chain links TRBV27 with TRBJ1-1; 8 bases align to TRBD1. CDR1 and CDR2 from the germline V gene are MNHEY and SMNVEV (reference sequence). J lost 6 bases, V lost 2 bases, and 5 bases had no gene match. CDR3 length equals 14 residues.

V is TRBV20-1 and J is TRBJ2-5; D is undetermined. The germline V gene encodes CDR1 DFQATT and CDR2 SNEGSKA (reference sequence). V lost 3 bases and J 5 bases, leaving 7 bases between the germline ends. CDR3 length: 11 residues. The CDR3 region has the DNA TGCAGTGCTAGGGCCGGTGAGACCCAGTACTTC. Translating it yields CSARAGETQYF.

This chain's CDR3 is CASSTSGTGWEQYF. Written as DNA, the CDR3 is TGTGCCAGCAGTACCTCCGGGACAGGGTGGGAGCAGTACTTC. The chain carries TRBV6-1 and TRBJ2-7; TRBD1 aligns across 9 bases. The CDR3 runs to 14 residues. Germline V gives CDR1 MNHNS, CDR2 SASEGT. The junction had 9 bases not matched to a gene; V was cut back by 5 bases and J by 7 bases.

This sequence joins TRBV5-5 and TRBJ2-2; a weak D match, TRBD2 (5 bases). Germline V gene lookup returns CDR1 SGHKS and CDR2 YYEKEE (reference sequence). V lost 0 bases and J lost 3, with 6 bases in between. The CDR3 spans 14 residues. The CDR3 sequence: CASSLVRDTGELFF. The CDR3 DNA is TGTGCCAGCAGCTTGGTGAGGGACACCGGGGAGCTGTTTTTT. Full variable domain (outside the CDR3, taken from reference TRBV5-5 and TRBJ2-2): DAGVTQSPTHLIKTRGQQVTLRCSPISGHKSVSWYQQVLGQGPQFIFQYYEKEERGRGNFPDRFSARQFPNYSSELNVNALLLGDSALYLCASSLVRDTGELFFGEGSRLTVL.

CDR3 amino acids: CASSLPPQVGADNEQFF. The CDR3 DNA reads TGTGCCAGCAGTCTTCCCCCACAGGTGGGGGCAGACAATGAGCAGTTCTTC. The chain has TRBV28 and TRBJ2-1; D perhaps matches TRBD1 (6 bases). This CDR3 is 17 amino acids long. Per germline, CDR1 MDHEN and CDR2 SYDVKM. Between the trimmed V and J ends, which lost 5 bases and 5 bases, there was a span of 22 bases.

This clone was seen just once. V usage is TRBV7-2 and J usage is TRBJ2-6, with a weak D call TRBD1 (5 bases). The V and J ends lost 4 bases and 1 base respectively, with 14 bases between them. This CDR3 is built from 17 residues. Germline V CDR1 and CDR2: SGHTA, FQGNSA. The DNA of the CDR3 is TGTGCCAGCAGCTCTAGGCTAGGGGCGTCTGGGGCCAACGTCCTGACTTTC. Amino acids: CASSSRLGASGANVLTF.